The 27 T cell receptor beta chains reported below all come from one sample, sequenced in a study of cytomegalovirus exposure and HLA in healthy donors. The PCR contained 60 Vbeta and 13 Jbeta primers. Sequenced by immunoSEQ multiplex PCR; TCRdb stores in-frame clones only, minus some. Altogether 120,000 to 150,000 clones are present, about 75% being singletons, with the ten largest covering 3% to 3.5%. Sequencing was done on a sample of PBMCs. These receptors were taken from a man between 35 and 55 years old in good health and CMV-seronegative.

V gene TRBV5-4 combines with J gene TRBJ1-2, with TRBD1 matching 7 bases. Unmatched junction bases numbered 4, after V lost 2 bases and J lost 6 bases. This CDR3 is built from 13 residues. Germline CDR1 SGHNT, CDR2 YYREEE (reference sequence). CDR3: CASSFNRGDGYTF. CDR3 in DNA: TGTGCCAGCAGCTTTAACAGGGGAGATGGCTACACCTTC.

The V gene is TRBV9, the J gene TRBJ2-7; 10 bases map to TRBD1. CDR1 SGDLS and CDR2 YYNGEE come from the germline V gene. J gave up 4 bases and V 4 bases, and 5 bases lay outside the gene matches. The length of the CDR3 is 14 residues. Here the CDR3 DNA reads TGTGCCAGCAGCATGGGGACAGGGGCGTACGAGCAGTACTTC. Translated, it gives CASSMGTGAYEQYF.

A few counts support this clone. V and J are TRBV6-5 and TRBJ2-7; tentatively, D is TRBD1 (6 bases). Trimming left V 0 bases short and J 2 bases short, with 14 bases between. Germline CDR1 is MNHEY and CDR2 is SVGAGI. CDR3 length: 16 amino acids. The CDR3: CASSYSRSGATYEQYF. The CDR3 coding sequence is TGTGCCAGCAGTTACTCGAGGTCAGGGGCAACCTACGAGCAGTACTTC.

J is TRBJ2-5 and V is TRBV19; tentatively, D is TRBD1 (6 bases). In germline, CDR1 is LNHDA, CDR2 SQIVND (reference sequence). The V end was cut by 3 bases, the J end by 3 bases, with 8 bases between. The CDR3 has 13 amino acids. CDR3 bases: TGTGCCAGTAGTATGAGGACAGAAGAGACCCAGTACTTC. Translating it yields CASSMRTEETQYF. Full variable domain (outside the CDR3, taken from reference TRBV19 and TRBJ2-5): DGGITQSPKYLFRKEGQNVTLSCEQNLNHDAMYWYRQDPGQGLRLIYYSQIVNDFQKGDIAEGYSVSREKKESFPLTVTSAQKNPTAFYLCASSMRTEETQYFGPGTRLLVL.

V gene TRBV28 combines with J gene TRBJ1-1; possibly TRBD1 for D (5 bases). V lost 10 bases, J lost 3 bases, and 15 bases lay in between. This CDR3 has 13 residues. From germline, CDR1 is MDHEN and CDR2 SYDVKM. The CDR3 DNA sequence: TGTGCCACCAGGTACCCACAGGACACTGAAGCTTTCTTT. This sequence encodes CATRYPQDTEAFF. Drawing the rest from reference TRBV28 and TRBJ1-1, the complete variable domain is DVKVTQSSRYLVKRTGEKVFLECVQDMDHENMFWYRQDPGLGLRLIYFSYDVKMKEKGDIPEGYSVSREKKERFSLILESASTNQTSMYLCATRYPQDTEAFFGQGTRLTVV.

In its sample, this clone was seen once. The chain uses TRBV6-6 and TRBJ1-6; no definite D call. Trimming cost V 5 bases and J 6 bases, with 17 bases left between them. This CDR3 comprises 16 residues. Germline CDR1 MNHNY, CDR2 SVGAGI (reference sequence). CDR3: CASSVGSYPGNSPLHF. The CDR3 region has the DNA TGTGCCAGCAGTGTGGGCTCCTATCCCGGTAATTCACCCCTCCACTTT.

The CDR3, as DNA: TGTGCCAGCAGCCAAGGAGGGCCTGGGACAGCCTACGAGCAGTACTTC. Protein: CASSQGGPGTAYEQYF. This chain connects TRBV14 to TRBJ2-7, with 7 bases lining up with TRBD1. CDR3 length: 16 residues. CDR1 and CDR2 (germline): SGHDN, FVKESK. After removal of 1 base from V and 2 bases from J, the junction contained 8 bases not matched to a gene.

This chain links TRBV20-1 with TRBJ1-1; a possible D gene is TRBD1 (6 bases). This CDR3 is built from 11 residues. Trimming pared 4 bases from V and 8 bases from J, leaving 11 bases between. In germline, CDR1 is DFQATT, CDR2 SNEGSKA (reference sequence). The CDR3 region has the DNA TGCAGTGCTAAGGACAGACGAGAAGCTTTCTTT. This sequence encodes CSAKDRREAFF.

The chain carries TRBV4-1 and TRBJ1-1; D possibly corresponds to TRBD1 (5 bases). Trimming shortened V by 4 bases and J by 0 bases, and 15 bases separated the two germline ends. This CDR3 is built from 16 residues. Germline CDR1 is MGHRA and CDR2 is YSYEKL. CDR3 protein: CASSPWGGGMNTEAFF. Written as DNA, the CDR3 is TGCGCCAGCAGCCCTTGGGGGGGAGGCATGAACACTGAAGCTTTCTTT.

The chain uses TRBV27 and TRBJ2-2, with 8 bases identical to TRBD1. The V segment lost 7 bases and the J segment 6 bases; nucleotides outside the gene matches: 13. Germline values: CDR1 MNHEY, CDR2 SMNVEV (reference sequence). This CDR3 is 16 amino acids long. The CDR3 nucleotides read TGTGCCAGCAAAAAGGGGCAGGGGGCGTTCGCCGGGGAGCTGTTTTTT. This translates into CASKKGQGAFAGELFF.

V and J are TRBV6-1 and TRBJ1-1, with TRBD1 matching 9 bases. V lost 5 bases to trimming and J lost 6 bases; unmatched junction nucleotides: 4. The CDR3 has 13 amino acids. Germline CDR1 reads MNHNS; CDR2 reads SASEGT. CDR3 coding DNA: TGTGCCAGCAGTTCACAGGGGGCGGCTGAAGCTTTCTTT. Its translation: CASSSQGAAEAFF.

This chain uses TRBV7-7 with TRBJ2-5, with D tentatively TRBD1 (6 bases). The ends were cut back, 3 bases at V and 4 bases at J, with 12 bases in the middle. CDR3 length: 14 residues. Per the germline V gene, CDR1 is SSHAT and CDR2 is FNYEAQ (reference sequence). Written as DNA, the CDR3 is TGTGCCAGCAGCTTTGGCGGCAGGGGAGAGACCCAGTACTTC. Translation: CASSFGGRGETQYF.

The chain employs TRBV11-2 and TRBJ2-2; TRBD1 aligns across 7 bases. CDR1 SGHAT and CDR2 FQNNGV come from the germline V gene. Losses at the gene ends were 3 bases for V and 2 bases for J; bases not matched to a gene: 9. The CDR3 consists of 17 residues. CDR3 nucleotide sequence: TGTGCCAGCAGCTTCCACAGGGGAACAACCAACACCGGGGAGCTGTTTTTT. Translated: CASSFHRGTTNTGELFF.

The rearrangement uses TRBV7-9 and TRBJ1-1, with D perhaps TRBD1 (5 bases). From germline, CDR1 is SEHNR and CDR2 FQNEAQ (reference sequence). V was trimmed by 5 bases and J by 5 bases, leaving 6 bases between them. The CDR3 consists of 11 residues. CDR3 sequence (DNA): TGTGCCAGCAGCCCAGGGACTGAAGCTTTCTTT. It yields the protein CASSPGTEAFF.

The rearrangement uses TRBV2 and TRBJ2-7, with 7 positions matching TRBD1. In germline, CDR1 is SNHLY, CDR2 FYNNEI. This CDR3 is built from 19 residues. V gave up 2 bases and J gave up 4 bases; unmatched junction bases: 20. The CDR3 reads CASSEPTFSTGQTNYEQYF. As DNA, the CDR3 is TGTGCCAGCAGTGAACCGACTTTTAGTACGGGACAGACGAATTACGAGCAGTACTTC.

The chain employs TRBV30 and TRBJ1-2; no clear D. Trimming took 3 bases from V and 3 from J, leaving 14 bases between them. The CDR3 loop spans 14 amino acids. Germline CDR1 and CDR2: GTSNPN and SVGIG (reference sequence). The CDR3 protein is CAWRSSENYYGYTF. The CDR3 DNA is TGTGCCTGGAGAAGCTCCGAGAACTACTATGGCTACACCTTC.

The chain's CDR3 is CASSFHFLAGAFYNEQFF. Written as DNA, the CDR3 is TGTGCCAGCAGCTTCCACTTCCTAGCGGGGGCTTTCTACAATGAGCAGTTCTTC. The chain combines TRBV7-2 with TRBJ2-1; TRBD2 agrees at 10 bases. The CDR3 runs to 18 residues. The junction had 11 bases not matched to a gene; V was cut back by 3 bases and J by 3 bases. Germline V gene data show CDR1 as SGHTA and CDR2 as FQGNSA.

This clone was recorded only once. The gene calls are TRBV2 and TRBJ1-4; 7 positions agree with TRBD1. Looked up from germline, CDR1 is SNHLY and CDR2 is FYNNEI. With 8 bases clipped from V and 3 bases from J, the junction kept 21 bases outside the gene matches. The CDR3 is 19 residues long. The CDR3 DNA reads as TGTGCCAGCGGTCGGGTCCGGACAGGCAGGACAGCAGCTAATGAAAAACTGTTTTTT. This sequence encodes CASGRVRTGRTAANEKLFF.

This clone showed up just once. V usage is TRBV6-5 and J usage is TRBJ1-1, with a weak D call TRBD1 (5 bases). CDR1 and CDR2 (germline): MNHEY, SVGAGI. The CDR3 contains 14 residues. The CDR3 loop is CASRGGRGDLEAFF. The CDR3 DNA sequence: TGTGCGTCGCGGGGGGGTCGGGGAGATTTGGAAGCTTTCTTT.

The V gene is TRBV6-1, the J gene TRBJ2-7; a weak D match, TRBD1 (5 bases). Looked up from germline, CDR1 is MNHNS and CDR2 is SASEGT. This CDR3 spans 14 amino acids. The V end was cut by 1 base, the J end by 6 bases, with 13 bases between. CDR3 coding DNA: TGTGCCAGCAGTGAAGATCAGGGATGGGGCGAGCAGTACTTC. Encoded protein: CASSEDQGWGEQYF.

The CDR3, as DNA: TGTGCCAGCAGCTTACTCGACGGGGAATACAATGAGCAGTTCTTC. Translation gives CASSLLDGEYNEQFF. This chain uses TRBV7-2 with TRBJ2-1; D might be TRBD2 (5 bases). V shed 2 bases and J shed 4 bases, with 12 bases lying between them. Germline V gene data show CDR1 as SGHTA and CDR2 as FQGNSA. CDR3 length: 15 residues.

This sequence joins TRBV9 and TRBJ1-5; the D is unclear. V lost 6 bases and J lost 0, with 13 bases in between. CDR3 length: 15 amino acids. The germline gives CDR1 SGDLS, CDR2 YYNGEE. CDR3 region: CASIDGYYSNQPQHF. The CDR3 region has the DNA TGTGCCAGCATTGATGGGTACTATAGCAATCAGCCCCAGCATTTT.

The chain couples TRBV6-1 to TRBJ2-1, with TRBD1 matching over 12 bases. Unmatched junction bases numbered 3, after V lost 4 bases and J lost 8 bases. The CDR3 length is 14 residues. CDR1 MNHNS and CDR2 SASEGT come from the germline V gene. In nucleotides, the CDR3 is TGTGCCAGCAGTGGGGACAGGGGGCGTTATGAGCAGTTCTTC. Its protein is CASSGDRGRYEQFF.

This rearrangement joins TRBV6-6 to TRBJ1-1, with no clear D. The length of the CDR3 is 13 residues. Germline lookup yields CDR1 MNHNY and CDR2 SVGAGI (reference sequence). The V and J ends lost 4 bases and 1 base respectively, with 7 bases between them. The DNA for the CDR3 is TGTGCCAGCAGTTTACAGCCGAACACTGAAGCTTTCTTT. This gives the protein CASSLQPNTEAFF.

This chain links TRBV5-1 with TRBJ1-4, with D uncertain. The CDR3 is 16 residues long. V lost 3 bases and J 8 bases, leaving 20 bases between the germline ends. Germline values: CDR1 SGHRS, CDR2 YFSETQ. Here the CDR3 reads CASSSAGIVQREKLFF. In DNA, the CDR3 is TGCGCCAGCAGCTCGGCCGGGATTGTTCAACGGGAAAAACTGTTTTTT.

The gene calls are TRBV7-3 and TRBJ2-3; D is unresolved. V was clipped by 3 bases and J by 5 bases, with 18 bases between them. Germline V gene sequence: CDR1 SGHTA, CDR2 FQGTGA. The CDR3 totals 16 residues. CDR3 DNA: TGTGCCAGCAGCTTGGATGCCCCACTAACTGGAGATACGCAGTATTTT. Its protein product is CASSLDAPLTGDTQYF.

The chain employs TRBV5-1 and TRBJ1-5, with 8 bases matching TRBD1. The CDR3 contains 15 residues. The germline V gene encodes CDR1 SGHRS and CDR2 YFSETQ. V trimming: 4 bases; J trimming: 0 bases; junction bases outside the gene matches: 3. The CDR3 loop reads CASSQTGDSNQPQHF. The CDR3, as DNA: TGCGCCAGCAGCCAGACAGGGGATAGCAATCAGCCCCAGCATTTT.